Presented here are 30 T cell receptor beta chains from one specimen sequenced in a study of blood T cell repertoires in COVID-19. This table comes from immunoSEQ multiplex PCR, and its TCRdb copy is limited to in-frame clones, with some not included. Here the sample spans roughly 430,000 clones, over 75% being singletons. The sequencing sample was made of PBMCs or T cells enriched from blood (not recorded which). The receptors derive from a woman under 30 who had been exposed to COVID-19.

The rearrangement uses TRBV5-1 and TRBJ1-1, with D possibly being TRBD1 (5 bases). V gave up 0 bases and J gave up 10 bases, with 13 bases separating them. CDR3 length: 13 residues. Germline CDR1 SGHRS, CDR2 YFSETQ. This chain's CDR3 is CASSLGQYWGAFF. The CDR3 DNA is TGCGCCAGCAGCTTGGGACAGTACTGGGGAGCTTTCTTT.

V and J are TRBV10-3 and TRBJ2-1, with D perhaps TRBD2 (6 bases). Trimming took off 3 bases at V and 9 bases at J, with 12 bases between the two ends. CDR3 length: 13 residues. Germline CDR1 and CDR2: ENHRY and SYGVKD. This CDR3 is CAISERQEGEQFF. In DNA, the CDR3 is TGTGCCATCAGTGAAAGGCAGGAGGGTGAGCAGTTCTTC.

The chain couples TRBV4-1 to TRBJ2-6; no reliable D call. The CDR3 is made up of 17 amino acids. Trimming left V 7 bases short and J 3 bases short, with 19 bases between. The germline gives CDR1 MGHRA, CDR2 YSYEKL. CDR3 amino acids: CASTEHRLEFGANVLTF. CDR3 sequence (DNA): TGCGCCAGCACCGAGCATAGGCTAGAGTTTGGGGCCAACGTCCTGACTTTC.

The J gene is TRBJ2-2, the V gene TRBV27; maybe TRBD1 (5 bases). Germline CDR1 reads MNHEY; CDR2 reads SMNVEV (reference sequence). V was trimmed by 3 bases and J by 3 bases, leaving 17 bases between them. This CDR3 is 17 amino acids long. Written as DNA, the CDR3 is TGTGCCAGCAGTTTTTCCCGGGCAGGGTGGGACACCGGGGAGCTGTTTTTT. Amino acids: CASSFSRAGWDTGELFF.

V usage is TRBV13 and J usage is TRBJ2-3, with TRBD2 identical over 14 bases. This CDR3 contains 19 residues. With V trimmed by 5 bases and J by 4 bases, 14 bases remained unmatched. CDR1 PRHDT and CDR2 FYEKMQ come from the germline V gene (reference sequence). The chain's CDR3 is CASSTGLAGALAPPDTQYF. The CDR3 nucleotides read TGTGCCAGCAGCACGGGACTAGCGGGAGCCTTAGCTCCCCCAGATACGCAGTATTTT.

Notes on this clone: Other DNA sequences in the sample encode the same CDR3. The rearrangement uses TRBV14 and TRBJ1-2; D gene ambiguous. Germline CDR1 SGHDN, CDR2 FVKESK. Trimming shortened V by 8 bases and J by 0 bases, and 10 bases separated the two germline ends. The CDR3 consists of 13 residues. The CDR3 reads CASSPGTNYGYTF. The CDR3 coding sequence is TGTGCCAGCTCCCCTGGCACTAACTATGGCTACACCTTC.

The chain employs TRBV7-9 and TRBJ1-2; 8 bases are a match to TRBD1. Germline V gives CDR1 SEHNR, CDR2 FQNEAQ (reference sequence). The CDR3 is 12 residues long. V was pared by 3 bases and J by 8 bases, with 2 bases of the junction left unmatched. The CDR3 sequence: CASSLTGAGYTF. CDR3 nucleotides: TGTGCCAGCAGCTTGACAGGGGCGGGCTACACCTTC.

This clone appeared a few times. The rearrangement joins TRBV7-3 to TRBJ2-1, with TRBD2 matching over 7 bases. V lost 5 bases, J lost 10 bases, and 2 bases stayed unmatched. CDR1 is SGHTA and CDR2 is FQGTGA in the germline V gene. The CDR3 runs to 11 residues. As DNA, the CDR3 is TGTGCCAGCAGCAGCGGGGTGGAGCAGTTCTTC. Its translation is CASSSGVEQFF.

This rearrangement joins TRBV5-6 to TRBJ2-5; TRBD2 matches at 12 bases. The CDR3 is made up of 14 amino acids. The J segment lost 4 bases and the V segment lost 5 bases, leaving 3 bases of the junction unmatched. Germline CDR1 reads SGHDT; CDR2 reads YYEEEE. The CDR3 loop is CASSRGLAGETQYF. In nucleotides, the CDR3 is TGTGCCAGCAGTAGGGGACTAGCGGGAGAGACCCAGTACTTC.

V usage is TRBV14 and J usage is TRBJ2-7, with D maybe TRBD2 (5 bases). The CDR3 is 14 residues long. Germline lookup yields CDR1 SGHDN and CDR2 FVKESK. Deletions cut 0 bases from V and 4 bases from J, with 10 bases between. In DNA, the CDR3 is TGTGCCAGCAGCCAAGATCTTCAGCGGTACGAGCAGTACTTC. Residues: CASSQDLQRYEQYF.

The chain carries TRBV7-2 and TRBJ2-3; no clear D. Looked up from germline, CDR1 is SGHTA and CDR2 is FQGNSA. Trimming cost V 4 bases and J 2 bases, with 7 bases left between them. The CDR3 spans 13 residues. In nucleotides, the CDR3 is TGTGCCAGCAGCTCGCGCTACACAGATACGCAGTATTTT. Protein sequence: CASSSRYTDTQYF. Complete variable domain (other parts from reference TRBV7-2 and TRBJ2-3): GAGVSQSPSNKVTEKGKDVELRCDPISGHTALYWYRQSLGQGLEFLIYFQGNSAPDKSGLPSDRFSAERTGGSVSTLTIQRTQQEDSAVYLCASSSRYTDTQYFGPGTRLTVL.

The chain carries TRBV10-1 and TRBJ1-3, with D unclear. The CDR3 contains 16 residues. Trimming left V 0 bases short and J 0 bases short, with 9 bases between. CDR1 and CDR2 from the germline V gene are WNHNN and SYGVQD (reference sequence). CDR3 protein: CASSESIRDSGNTIYF. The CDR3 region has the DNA TGCGCCAGCAGTGAGTCGATCCGAGACTCTGGAAACACCATATATTTT.

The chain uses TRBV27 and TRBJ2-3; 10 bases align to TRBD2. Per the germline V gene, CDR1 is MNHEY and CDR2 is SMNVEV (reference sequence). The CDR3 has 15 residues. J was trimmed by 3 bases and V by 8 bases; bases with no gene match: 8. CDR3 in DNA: TGTGCCAGCCGCGAGAAGCGGGGGGGAACAGATACGCAGTATTTT. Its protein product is CASREKRGGTDTQYF.

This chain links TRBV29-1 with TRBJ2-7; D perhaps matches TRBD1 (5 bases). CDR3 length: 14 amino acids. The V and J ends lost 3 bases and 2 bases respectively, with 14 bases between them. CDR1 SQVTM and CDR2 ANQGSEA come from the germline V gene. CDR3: CSVDLDNGTYEQYF. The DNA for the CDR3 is TGCAGCGTTGATTTGGACAATGGTACCTACGAGCAGTACTTC.

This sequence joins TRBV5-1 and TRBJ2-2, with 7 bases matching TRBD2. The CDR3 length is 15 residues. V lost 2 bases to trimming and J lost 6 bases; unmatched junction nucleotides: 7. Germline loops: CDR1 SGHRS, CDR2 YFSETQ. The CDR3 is CASSFSSGVSGELFF. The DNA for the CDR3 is TGCGCCAGCAGCTTCTCAAGCGGGGTTTCCGGGGAGCTGTTTTTT.

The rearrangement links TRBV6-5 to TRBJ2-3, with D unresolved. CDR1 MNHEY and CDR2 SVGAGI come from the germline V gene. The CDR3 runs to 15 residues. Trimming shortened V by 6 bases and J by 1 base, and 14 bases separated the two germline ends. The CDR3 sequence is CASSLPGEGTDTQYF. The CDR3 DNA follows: TGTGCCAGCAGCCTACCTGGAGAGGGCACAGATACGCAGTATTTT.

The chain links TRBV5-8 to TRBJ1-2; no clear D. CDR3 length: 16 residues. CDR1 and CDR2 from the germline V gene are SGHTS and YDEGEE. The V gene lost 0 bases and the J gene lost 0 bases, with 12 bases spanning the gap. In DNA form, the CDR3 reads TGTGCCAGCAGCTTGGGTTCCCTTGCAGCTAACTATGGCTACACCTTC. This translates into CASSLGSLAANYGYTF.

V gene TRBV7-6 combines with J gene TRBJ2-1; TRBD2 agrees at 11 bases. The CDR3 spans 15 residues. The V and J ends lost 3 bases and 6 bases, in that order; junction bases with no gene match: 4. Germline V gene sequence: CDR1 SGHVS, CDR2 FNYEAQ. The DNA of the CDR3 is TGTGCCAGCAGCTTTAGCGGGAGGGTAGGCAATGAGCAGTTCTTC. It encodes CASSFSGRVGNEQFF.

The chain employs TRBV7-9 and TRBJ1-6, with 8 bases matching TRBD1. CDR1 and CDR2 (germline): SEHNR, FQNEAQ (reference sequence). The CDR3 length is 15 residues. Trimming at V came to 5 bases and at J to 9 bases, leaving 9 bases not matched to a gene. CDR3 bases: TGTGCCAGCAGCCCGACAGGGGCGCAAGGTTCACCCCTCCACTTT. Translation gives CASSPTGAQGSPLHF.

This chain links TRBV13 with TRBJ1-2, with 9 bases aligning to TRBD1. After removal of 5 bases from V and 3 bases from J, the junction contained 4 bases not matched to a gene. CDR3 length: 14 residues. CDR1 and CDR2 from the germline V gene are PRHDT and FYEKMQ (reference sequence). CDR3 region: CASSEDRGYYGYTF. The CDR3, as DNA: TGTGCCAGCAGCGAGGACAGGGGTTACTATGGCTACACCTTC. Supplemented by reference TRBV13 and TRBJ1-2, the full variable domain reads AAGVIQSPRHLIKEKRETATLKCYPIPRHDTVYWYQQGPGQDPQFLISFYEKMQSDKGSIPDRFSAQQFSDYHSELNMSSLELGDSALYFCASSEDRGYYGYTFGSGTRLTVV.

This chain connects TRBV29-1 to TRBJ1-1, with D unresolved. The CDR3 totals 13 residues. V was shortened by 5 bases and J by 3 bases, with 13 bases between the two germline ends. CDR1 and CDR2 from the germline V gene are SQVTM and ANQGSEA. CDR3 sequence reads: CSVPSPFDTEAFF. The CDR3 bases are TGCAGCGTTCCTAGTCCTTTTGACACTGAAGCTTTCTTT.

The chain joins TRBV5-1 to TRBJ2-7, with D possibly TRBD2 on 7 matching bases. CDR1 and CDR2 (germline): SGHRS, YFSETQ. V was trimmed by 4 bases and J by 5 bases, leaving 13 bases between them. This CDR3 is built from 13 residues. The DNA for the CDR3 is TGCGCCAGCAGCCCGATAGGGGGGGACGAGCAGTACTTC. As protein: CASSPIGGDEQYF.

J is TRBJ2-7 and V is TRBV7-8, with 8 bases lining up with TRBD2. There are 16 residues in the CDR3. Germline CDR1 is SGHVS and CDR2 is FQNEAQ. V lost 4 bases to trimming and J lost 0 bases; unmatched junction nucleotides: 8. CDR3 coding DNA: TGTGCCAGCAGCTCTCGAAGCGGGGGAAGCTCCTACGAGCAGTACTTC. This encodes CASSSRSGGSSYEQYF.

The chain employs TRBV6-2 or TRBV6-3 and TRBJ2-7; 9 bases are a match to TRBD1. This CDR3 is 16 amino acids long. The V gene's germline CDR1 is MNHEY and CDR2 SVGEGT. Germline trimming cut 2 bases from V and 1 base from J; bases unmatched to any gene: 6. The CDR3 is CASSYTPGTGSYEQYF. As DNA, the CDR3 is TGTGCCAGCAGTTACACGCCCGGGACAGGGTCCTACGAGCAGTACTTC.

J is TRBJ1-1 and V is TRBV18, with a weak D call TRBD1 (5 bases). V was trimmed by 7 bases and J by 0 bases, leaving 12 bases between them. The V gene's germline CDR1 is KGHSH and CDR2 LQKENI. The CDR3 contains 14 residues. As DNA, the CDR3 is TGTGCCAGCTTAGCGGACACCCTGAACACTGAAGCTTTCTTT. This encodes CASLADTLNTEAFF.

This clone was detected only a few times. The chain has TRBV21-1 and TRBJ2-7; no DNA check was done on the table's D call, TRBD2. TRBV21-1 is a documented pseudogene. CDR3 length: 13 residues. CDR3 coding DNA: TGTGCCAGCAGGAGAGTCCCCCCCTACGAGCAGTACTTC. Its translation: CASRRVPPYEQYF.

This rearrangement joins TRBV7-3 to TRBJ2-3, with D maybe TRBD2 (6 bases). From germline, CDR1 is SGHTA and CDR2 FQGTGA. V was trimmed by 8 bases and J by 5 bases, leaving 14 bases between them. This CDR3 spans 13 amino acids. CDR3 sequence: CASGPGRLDTQYF. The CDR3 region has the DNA TGTGCCAGCGGCCCAGGGAGGTTAGATACGCAGTATTTT.

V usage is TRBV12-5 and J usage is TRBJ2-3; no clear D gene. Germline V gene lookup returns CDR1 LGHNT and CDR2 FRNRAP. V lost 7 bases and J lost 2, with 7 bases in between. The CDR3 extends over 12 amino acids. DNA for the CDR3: TGTGCTAGTGCCACAGACACAGATACGCAGTATTTT. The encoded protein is CASATDTDTQYF.

Here the CDR3 reads CASRFAGQGSPLHF. DNA of the CDR3: TGTGCCAGCAGGTTCGCGGGACAGGGATCACCCCTCCACTTT. The rearrangement links TRBV27 to TRBJ1-6; 9 bases are a match to TRBD1. The V gene's germline CDR1 is MNHEY and CDR2 SMNVEV (reference sequence). The V gene end was trimmed by 6 bases and the J gene end by 10 bases; junction bases not matched to a gene: 7. There are 14 residues in the CDR3.

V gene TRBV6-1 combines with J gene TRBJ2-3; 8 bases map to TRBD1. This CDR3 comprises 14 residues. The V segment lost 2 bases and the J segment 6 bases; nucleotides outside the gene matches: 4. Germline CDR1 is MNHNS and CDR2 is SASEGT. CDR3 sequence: CASSEHRGFDTQYF. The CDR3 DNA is TGTGCCAGCAGTGAACACAGGGGGTTCGATACGCAGTATTTT.